The sequence of this TCR beta chain was determined in a study of post-analysis software for immune sequencing data. Study overall: Both relapsing-remitting and secondary progressive multiple sclerosis featured among the disease courses, as did progressive-relapsing multiple sclerosis. Overall study findings and caveats: Included in a set of about five TRBV segments more frequent in patients than controls were TRBV5-6, TRBV5-1 and TRBV20-1.

With V trimmed by 11 bases and J by 7 bases, 10 bases remained unmatched. Per the germline V gene, CDR1 is SNHLY and CDR2 is FYNNEI. This CDR3 contains 14 residues. Sequencing libraries made from TCR beta cDNA carried unique molecular identifiers. From the PCR reads, TCRdb called clonotypes with MiXCR, one entry per CDR3 protein. The repertoire holds some 800,000 distinct CDR3 sequences, with 35% to 55% as singletons. As to this clonotype: The antigen is undetermined.

Sequencing was carried out using blood. The gene calls are TRBV2 and TRBJ2-1; 11 nucleotides match TRBD2. This TCR was sampled from a girl under 18 with multiple sclerosis. CDR3 sequence (DNA): TGTGCCGGCTCACTAGCGGGAGTTGGAAATGAGCAGTTCTTC. The encoded protein is CAGSLAGVGNEQFF.